The 24 T cell receptor beta chains reported below all come from one sample, sequenced in a study of OX40 agonist ivuxolimab in advanced cancers. The repertoire was sequenced with immunoSEQ multiplex PCR; TCRdb's copy has only in-frame clones and lacks some. The repertoire holds some 40,000 clones, with about nine tenths as singletons. The sample was CD4+ or CD8+ T cells sorted from blood, taken in a trial of the OX40 agonist ivuxolimab. The source is an adult with an advanced solid tumor such as melanoma, head and neck, liver or kidney cancer.

The J gene is TRBJ2-7, the V gene TRBV6-4, with 9 bases lining up with TRBD2. CDR3 length: 18 amino acids. The V gene's germline CDR1 is MRHNA and CDR2 SNTAGT. V lost 3 bases and J lost 5; bases outside the gene matches: 17. Written as DNA, the CDR3 is TGTGCCAGCAGTGATTCATCCCCCTGGCGGGAGGGGATCAACGAGCAGTACTTC. Amino acid sequence: CASSDSSPWREGINEQYF.

The rearrangement uses TRBV7-3 and TRBJ1-2, with D hard to call. Trimming removed 2 bases at V and 12 bases at J, with 7 bases between. This CDR3 is built from 10 residues. Germline V lookup: CDR1 SGHTA, CDR2 FQGTGA. The CDR3 is CASSLCENTF. CDR3 DNA: TGTGCCAGCAGCTTATGTGAGAACACCTTC.

The rearrangement uses TRBV27 and TRBJ2-7; a possible D gene is TRBD2 (6 bases). Germline loops: CDR1 MNHEY, CDR2 SMNVEV (reference sequence). The CDR3 sequence is 15 residues long. The V end was cut by 2 bases, the J end by 4 bases, with 15 bases between. CDR3 loop: CASSLRGMAIYEQYF. CDR3 in DNA: TGTGCCAGCAGTTTACGGGGGATGGCGATATACGAGCAGTACTTC.

V and J are TRBV4-3 and TRBJ1-2; 9 bases map to TRBD1. The CDR3 covers 15 residues. The V and J ends lost 1 base and 8 bases, in that order; junction bases with no gene match: 8. Germline loops: CDR1 LGHNA, CDR2 YSLEER. As DNA, the CDR3 is TGCGCCAGCAGCCAAGTTGGGACAGGGCAAGGCGGCTACACCTTC. This sequence encodes CASSQVGTGQGGYTF.

J is TRBJ2-1 and V is TRBV11-2, with D perhaps matching TRBD2 (6 bases). The CDR3 sequence is 15 residues long. CDR1 and CDR2 (germline): SGHAT, FQNNGV. The V gene lost 1 base and the J gene lost 1 base, with 8 bases spanning the gap. The CDR3 reads CASSLAAGSYNEQFF. DNA for the CDR3: TGTGCCAGCAGCTTAGCGGCGGGATCCTACAATGAGCAGTTCTTC.

The genes are TRBV10-2 and TRBJ1-5; the match to TRBD1 covers 8 bases. Germline CDR1 is WSHSY and CDR2 is SAAADI. V shed 3 bases, J shed 9 bases, and the junction held 10 bases outside the gene matches. This CDR3 is 15 amino acids long. Written as DNA, the CDR3 is TGCGCCAGCAGTGATTCCGGACAGGGCGAGGGGCCCCAGCATTTT. Its translation is CASSDSGQGEGPQHF.

This chain links TRBV6-1 with TRBJ2-7; 7 nucleotides align to TRBD1. This CDR3 contains 13 residues. Germline V gene lookup returns CDR1 MNHNS and CDR2 SASEGT. Unmatched junction bases numbered 3, after V lost 6 bases and J lost 1 base. CDR3 DNA: TGTGCCAGCAGCTTGGGACAGTCCTACGAGCAGTACTTC. Translating gives CASSLGQSYEQYF.

The chain has TRBV7-9 and TRBJ1-5; no definite D call. The CDR3 totals 14 residues. V was trimmed by 5 bases and J by 4 bases, leaving 12 bases between them. The germline V gene encodes CDR1 SEHNR and CDR2 FQNEAQ (reference sequence). The CDR3 DNA is TGTGCCAGCAGCGCCTACGAAGGGAATCAGCCCCAGCATTTT. Amino acid sequence: CASSAYEGNQPQHF.

The V gene is TRBV30, the J gene TRBJ2-7, with 8 bases matching TRBD2. In germline, CDR1 is GTSNPN, CDR2 SVGIG (reference sequence). The CDR3 sequence is 15 residues long. J was trimmed by 2 bases and V by 0 bases; bases with no gene match: 6. CDR3 in DNA: TGTGCCTGGAGTGTACAGGGAGCGGGAGCCTACGAGCAGTACTTC. This gives the protein CAWSVQGAGAYEQYF.

The rearrangement joins TRBV19 to TRBJ2-7, with 14 bases identical to TRBD2. There are 15 residues in the CDR3. Germline assignment: CDR1 LNHDA and CDR2 SQIVND (reference sequence). V was pared by 4 bases and J by 5 bases, with 4 bases of the junction left unmatched. The CDR3 loop is CASSRTSGRLNEQYF. The CDR3 nucleotides are TGTGCCAGTAGTAGGACTAGCGGGAGGTTAAACGAGCAGTACTTC.

V usage is TRBV29-1 and J usage is TRBJ1-1; a possible D gene is TRBD1 (6 bases). The CDR3 is made up of 16 amino acids. V lost 7 bases and J lost 0, with 21 bases in between. Germline-derived CDR1 and CDR2 are SQVTM and ANQGSEA. This CDR3 is CSALKFLRDMNTEAFF. DNA for the CDR3: TGCAGCGCACTGAAATTCCTCCGGGACATGAACACTGAAGCTTTCTTT.

This chain joins TRBV10-3 and TRBJ2-5; unclear D gene. Trimming removed 3 bases from V and 4 bases from J, with 12 bases in between. This CDR3 has 14 residues. Germline V gene sequence: CDR1 ENHRY, CDR2 SYGVKD. The CDR3 DNA reads TGTGCCATCAGTGATAAGGAATCCCCAGAGACCCAGTACTTC. Its protein product is CAISDKESPETQYF.

The rearrangement uses TRBV7-9 and TRBJ1-4; D ambiguous. Trimming pared 1 base from V and 6 bases from J, leaving 9 bases between. Germline CDR1 SEHNR, CDR2 FQNEAQ (reference sequence). CDR3 length equals 14 residues. CDR3: CASSLVGVDEKLFF. The DNA for the CDR3 is TGTGCCAGCAGCTTAGTTGGGGTGGATGAAAAACTGTTTTTT.

V and J are TRBV6-5 and TRBJ2-3, with 8 bases fitting TRBD2. V was clipped by 3 bases and J by 0 bases; unmatched bases: 2. Germline CDR1 and CDR2: MNHEY and SVGAGI. The CDR3 length is 15 residues. For the CDR3, the DNA is TGTGCCAGCAGTTATACTAGCGGTAGCACAGATACGCAGTATTTT. It encodes CASSYTSGSTDTQYF.

V and J are TRBV29-1 and TRBJ2-7; 8 bases are a match to TRBD2. This CDR3 is 16 amino acids long. The trim removed 0 bases at V and 2 bases at J, leaving 9 bases unmatched. CDR1 and CDR2 (germline): SQVTM, ANQGSEA. CDR3 nucleotides: TGCAGCGTTGAAGAGCCGGGACTAGGGGAGCCCTACGAGCAGTACTTC. This translates into CSVEEPGLGEPYEQYF.

The V call is TRBV7-9, the J call TRBJ2-1; tentative D call: TRBD2 (6 bases). The germline V gene has CDR1 SEHNR and CDR2 FQNEAQ (reference sequence). V dropped 1 base and J dropped 9 bases, with 7 bases sitting between them. CDR3 size: 12 residues. CDR3 bases: TGTGCCAGCAGCTTAGAGGGAGGTGAGCAGTTCTTC. Protein product: CASSLEGGEQFF.

The V call is TRBV5-4, the J call TRBJ2-6, with D perhaps TRBD1 or TRBD2 (6 bases each). Germline assignment: CDR1 SGHNT and CDR2 YYREEE (reference sequence). Between the trimmed V and J ends, which lost 2 bases and 2 bases, there was a span of 11 bases. CDR3 length equals 16 residues. As DNA, the CDR3 is TGTGCCAGCAGCTTCTGGGGGGCAACTGGGGCCAACGTCCTGACTTTC. It translates to CASSFWGATGANVLTF.

V gene TRBV7-9 combines with J gene TRBJ1-3; D is unresolved. The V and J ends lost 6 bases and 0 bases respectively, with 9 bases between them. Looked up from germline, CDR1 is SEHNR and CDR2 is FQNEAQ (reference sequence). The CDR3 covers 14 residues. This CDR3 is CASSPGYSGNTIYF. The CDR3 DNA sequence: TGTGCCAGCAGTCCAGGATACTCTGGAAACACCATATATTTT.

This sequence joins TRBV11-2 and TRBJ2-1; D perhaps matches TRBD2 (5 bases). Germline V gene lookup returns CDR1 SGHAT and CDR2 FQNNGV. This CDR3 has 13 residues. The V end was cut by 0 bases, the J end by 10 bases, with 10 bases between. CDR3 sequence reads: CASSLDNQREQFF. The CDR3 DNA sequence: TGTGCCAGCAGCTTAGATAACCAGCGGGAGCAGTTCTTC.

The chain recombines TRBV5-1 with TRBJ2-7; the match to TRBD1 covers 8 bases. This CDR3 contains 16 residues. Germline values: CDR1 SGHRS, CDR2 YFSETQ. V dropped 2 bases and J dropped 7; count of bases not matched to a gene: 14. DNA for the CDR3: TGCGCCAGCAGCTTTTACTTTGGACAGGGTACCTCGGAGCAGTACTTC. It yields the protein CASSFYFGQGTSEQYF. The full variable domain, in which reference TRBV5-1 and TRBJ2-7 provide the parts outside the CDR3, is KAGVTQTPRYLIKTRGQQVTLSCSPISGHRSVSWYQQTPGQGLQFLFEYFSETQRNKGNFPGRFSGRQFSNSRSEMNVSTLELGDSALYLCASSFYFGQGTSEQYFGPGTRLTVT.

This clone has a single count. This chain joins TRBV6-5 and TRBJ2-7, with D perhaps TRBD1 (6 bases). The V gene's germline CDR1 is MNHEY and CDR2 SVGAGI. The length of the CDR3 is 14 residues. The V end lost 2 bases, the J end lost 0 bases, and 8 bases lay between the germline ends. The CDR3 loop reads CASSYRGNSYEQYF. CDR3 nucleotide sequence: TGTGCCAGCAGTTACAGGGGGAACTCCTACGAGCAGTACTTC.

The genes are TRBV20-1 and TRBJ1-2; a possible D gene is TRBD1 (5 bases). Per germline, CDR1 DFQATT and CDR2 SNEGSKA (reference sequence). This CDR3 is built from 11 residues. Trimming left V 3 bases short and J 6 bases short, with 8 bases between. The CDR3 region is CSARWGDGYTF. The CDR3 nucleotides are TGCAGTGCTAGGTGGGGGGATGGCTACACCTTC.

The J gene is TRBJ2-1, the V gene TRBV7-3, with D hard to call. CDR3 length equals 16 residues. Germline CDR1 reads SGHTA; CDR2 reads FQGTGA. Trimming shortened V by 2 bases and J by 4 bases, and 15 bases separated the two germline ends. The CDR3 loop reads CASSLGPGREYNEQFF. In nucleotides, the CDR3 is TGTGCCAGCAGCTTAGGGCCTGGGCGCGAATACAATGAGCAGTTCTTC.

This chain uses TRBV7-9 with TRBJ2-7; 8 nucleotides line up with TRBD2. Germline V CDR1 and CDR2: SEHNR, FQNEAQ (reference sequence). J gave up 2 bases and V 2 bases, and 2 bases lay outside the gene matches. This CDR3 comprises 14 residues. The CDR3 sequence: CASSLSSGPYEQYF. The CDR3 bases are TGTGCCAGCAGCTTATCTAGCGGGCCCTACGAGCAGTACTTC.